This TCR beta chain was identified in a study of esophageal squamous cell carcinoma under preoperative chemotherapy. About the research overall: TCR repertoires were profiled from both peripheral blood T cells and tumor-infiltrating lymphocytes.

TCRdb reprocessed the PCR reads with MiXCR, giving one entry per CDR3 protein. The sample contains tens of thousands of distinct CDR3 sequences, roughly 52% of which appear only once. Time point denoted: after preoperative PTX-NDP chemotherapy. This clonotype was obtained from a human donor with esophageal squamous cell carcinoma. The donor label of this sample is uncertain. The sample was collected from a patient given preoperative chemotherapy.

The CDR3 DNA sequence: TGTGCCAGCAGTGAAGAGGGGTGGTCCTACGAGCAGTACTTC. Protein product: CASSEEGWSYEQYF. This chain uses TRBV6-1 with TRBJ2-3, with D tentatively TRBD1 (5 bases). The J call may be in error: the DNA end matches TRBJ2-7 better. This CDR3 contains 14 residues. CDR1 and CDR2 (germline): MNHNS, SASEGT.